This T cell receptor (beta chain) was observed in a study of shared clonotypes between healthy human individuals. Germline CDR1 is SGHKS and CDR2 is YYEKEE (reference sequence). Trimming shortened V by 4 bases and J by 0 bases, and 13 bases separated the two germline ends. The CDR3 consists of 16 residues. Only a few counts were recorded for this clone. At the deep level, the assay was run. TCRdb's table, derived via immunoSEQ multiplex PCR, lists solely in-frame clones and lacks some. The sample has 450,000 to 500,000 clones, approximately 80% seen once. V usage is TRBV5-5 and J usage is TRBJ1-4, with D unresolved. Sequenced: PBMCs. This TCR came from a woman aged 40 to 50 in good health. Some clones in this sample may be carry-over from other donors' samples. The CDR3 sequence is CASSTPVGATNEKLFF. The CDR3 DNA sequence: TGTGCCAGCAGCACTCCAGTGGGCGCAACTAATGAAAAACTGTTTTTT.